This TCR beta chain was recovered during a study of identical twins. TCRdb ran MiXCR on the 5' RACE reads and lists one entry per CDR3 protein. The sample lists 400,000 or so distinct CDR3 sequences; 8.5% to 10% were seen once. The ends were cut back, 1 base at V and 4 bases at J, with 11 bases in the middle. This CDR3 spans 14 amino acids. CDR1 is SGHRS and CDR2 is YFSETQ in the germline V gene. The table lists this clonotype with a few counts. Its antigen is unknown. General study results and limits: Twin pairs' shared out-of-frame alpha sequences were enriched in low generation probability. Beta clonotypes that were abundant in cord blood contained fewer insertions, a pattern absent from memory repertoires. Part of the zero-insertion signal could reflect confounding by invariant MAIT and iNKT cells.

All donors were healthy, and all were Caucasian. V usage is TRBV5-1 and J usage is TRBJ1-2; maybe TRBD1 (5 bases). The receptor comes from a woman in her fifties or sixties in good health. The sequenced material came from naive T cells sorted from blood. CDR3 loop: CASSLSRQGYGYTF. The CDR3 region has the DNA TGCGCCAGCAGCTTGAGTCGGCAGGGCTATGGCTACACCTTC.